These T cell receptor beta chains were read from a single sample in a study of early T cells in non-severe SARS-CoV-2 infection. TCRdb used MiXCR to reprocess the 5' RACE reads, holding one entry per CDR3 protein. The profile shows more than 60,000 distinct CDR3 sequences, under 15% of them singletons. The specimen was whole blood, collected at baseline. These receptors were collected from an adult who was a healthcare worker with PCR-confirmed SARS-CoV-2 infection or an uninfected control (not recorded which). Each CDR3 is given with its conserved first and last residue. A D gene is named only where the DNA matches it firmly. Size tells how often a clone was seen (once, few, many) or the class of an expanded clone, and some rows leave it out.

size: few
V: TRBV16
D: TRBD1
J: TRBJ2-7
CDR3: CASSQSVTGAYEQYF
DNA: TGTGCCAGCAGCCAATCGGTTACAGGGGCCTACGAGCAGTACTTC

size: .
V: TRBV5-1
D: .
J: TRBJ1-2
CDR3: CASSLGQTRVNYGYTF
DNA: TGCGCCAGCAGCTTGGGACAGACCCGAGTTAACTATGGCTACACCTTC

size: many
V: TRBV7-8
D: .
J: TRBJ1-6
CDR3: CASSLSPQGGPLHF
DNA: TGTGCCAGCAGCTTAAGCCCCCAAGGGGGGCCCCTCCACTTT

size: few
V: TRBV9
D: .
J: TRBJ2-7
CDR3: CASSVQGSSYEQYF
DNA: TGTGCCAGCAGCGTACAGGGGTCCTCCTACGAGCAGTACTTC

size: .
V: TRBV12-3/TRBV12-4
D: .
J: TRBJ1-3
CDR3: CAIPLTLGGDTIYF
DNA: TGTGCCATCCCATTGACACTGGGGGGAGACACCATATATTTT

size: .
V: TRBV5-5
D: .
J: TRBJ2-2
CDR3: CASSLPGQGKAGELFF
DNA: TGTGCCAGCAGCTTGCCCGGGCAGGGAAAGGCCGGGGAGCTGTTTTTT

size: .
V: TRBV28
D: TRBD1
J: TRBJ1-5
CDR3: CASSSYRGGNQPQHF
DNA: TGTGCCAGCAGTTCTTACAGGGGTGGCAATCAGCCCCAGCATTTT

size: many
V: TRBV24-1
D: .
J: TRBJ1-2
CDR3: CATSEASFWGYTF
DNA: TGTGCCACCAGTGAAGCCAGTTTCTGGGGCTACACCTTC

size: few
V: TRBV6-1
D: .
J: TRBJ1-2
CDR3: CASSEAYSDYTF
DNA: TGTGCCAGCAGTGAAGCCTACTCTGACTACACCTTC

size: few
V: TRBV20-1
D: .
J: TRBJ2-5
CDR3: CSASPTELATQYF
DNA: TGCAGTGCTAGCCCGACCGAGCTGGCGACCCAGTACTTC

size: many
V: TRBV19
D: TRBD1
J: TRBJ1-5
CDR3: CASAGTGDQPQHF
DNA: TGTGCCAGCGCCGGGACAGGGGATCAGCCCCAGCATTTT

size: few
V: TRBV20-1
D: .
J: TRBJ1-5
CDR3: CSAGLPGDQPQHF
DNA: TGCAGTGCAGGCCTACCCGGTGACCAGCCCCAGCATTTT

size: .
V: TRBV29-1
D: TRBD2
J: TRBJ2-7
CDR3: CSVEAPGGGLSSYEQYF
DNA: TGCAGCGTTGAAGCTCCGGGGGGAGGGCTTAGCTCCTACGAGCAGTACTTC

size: few
V: TRBV11-2
D: .
J: TRBJ2-3
CDR3: CASSLYHTDTQYF
DNA: TGTGCCAGCAGCTTATACCACACAGATACGCAGTATTTT

size: .
V: TRBV2
D: .
J: TRBJ2-5
CDR3: CASKEVGETQYF
DNA: TGTGCCAGCAAAGAAGTGGGCGAGACCCAGTACTTC

size: few
V: TRBV7-6
D: .
J: TRBJ2-3
CDR3: CASSLGAGGLSTDTQYF
DNA: TGTGCCAGCAGCTTAGGGGCCGGGGGTTTAAGCACAGATACGCAGTATTTT

size: .
V: TRBV14
D: TRBD1
J: TRBJ1-1
CDR3: CASSVRRQGALAFF
DNA: TGTGCCAGCAGCGTACGACGCCAGGGGGCTCTTGCTTTCTTT